The TCR beta chain under discussion was sequenced for a study of cytomegalovirus exposure and HLA in healthy donors. PCR employed 60 Vbeta and 13 Jbeta primers. Assay: immunoSEQ multiplex PCR; the TCRdb copy retains only in-frame clones and omits some. The sample comprises fewer than 95,000 clones, around 70% of which are singletons, and around 15% rests with the top ten. This CDR3 is 13 amino acids long. V dropped 8 bases and J dropped 14 bases, with 25 bases sitting between them. CDR1 is SQVTM, CDR2 ANQGSEA, per germline. This clone was recorded a few times. The rearrangement uses TRBV29-1 and TRBJ1-5, with a weak D call TRBD1 (6 bases). This receptor was identified in a woman aged 40-49 years in good health and CMV-seropositive. Sequenced input: PBMCs. This CDR3 is CSIRDNHNQHKHF. In DNA form, the CDR3 reads TGCAGCATTCGGGACAACCACAATCAGCACAAGCATTTT.